This T cell receptor beta chain is drawn from a study of blood T cell repertoires in COVID-19. Study details: The study drew acute and convalescent COVID-19 samples from the United States, Italy and Spain.

The participants were between about 18 and 90 years old and came from 24 US areas. Donors were grouped by their self-reported clinical history. Assay used: immunoSEQ multiplex PCR; TCRdb lists only in-frame clones, some missing. The sample includes 200,000 to 250,000 clones, roughly 80% seen only once; the top ten take about 1.3%. In this sample, this clone turned up once. With 3 bases removed from V and 1 base from J, the gap between germline ends came to 12 bases. This CDR3 spans 15 amino acids. CDR1 and CDR2 (germline): DFQATT, SNEGSKA (reference sequence). This sequence originates from a woman between 40 and 55 years old with acute COVID-19. Sequenced material: PBMCs or T cells enriched from blood (not recorded which). V gene TRBV20-1 combines with J gene TRBJ2-2, with no clear D. CDR3 protein: CSASIESVNTGELFF. The CDR3 DNA reads as TGCAGTGCTAGTATCGAGTCCGTGAACACCGGGGAGCTGTTTTTT.